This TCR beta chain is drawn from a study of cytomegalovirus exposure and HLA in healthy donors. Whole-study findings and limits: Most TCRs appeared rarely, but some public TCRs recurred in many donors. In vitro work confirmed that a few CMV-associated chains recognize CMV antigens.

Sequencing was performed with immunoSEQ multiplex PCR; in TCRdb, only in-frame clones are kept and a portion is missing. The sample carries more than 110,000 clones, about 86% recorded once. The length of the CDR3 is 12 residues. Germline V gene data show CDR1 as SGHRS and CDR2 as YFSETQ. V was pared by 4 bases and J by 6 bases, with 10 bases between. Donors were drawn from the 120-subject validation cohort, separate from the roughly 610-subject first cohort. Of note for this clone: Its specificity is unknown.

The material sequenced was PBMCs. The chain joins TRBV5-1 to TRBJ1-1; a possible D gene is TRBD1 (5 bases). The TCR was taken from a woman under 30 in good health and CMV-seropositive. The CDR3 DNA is TGCGCCAGCAGCCCAACGGGGGCTGAAGCTTTCTTT. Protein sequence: CASSPTGAEAFF.